A selection of T cell receptor beta chains follows, all from one sample in a study of blood T cells in healthy people across ages. TCRdb itself ran the 5' RACE reads through MiXCR, one entry per CDR3 protein. The sample lists around 750,000 distinct CDR3 sequences, about 53% occurring once. Sequenced material: blood. The receptors stem from an elderly man in good health. The CDR3 runs from the conserved cysteine through the conserved F or W. The D gene is left open where the match is weak. The size field is filled for only some rows; it gives once, few, many or a size class.

clone_size j_call d_call v_call cdr3_nt cdr3_aa
. TRBJ1-1 TRBD1 TRBV20-1 TGCAGTGCTAGAGATTTTCAGGGGGACAGTTTGAACACTGAAGCTTTCTTT CSARDFQGDSLNTEAFF
. TRBJ1-2 . TRBV29-1 TGCAGCGTTGGTAACAGGGTTAATGGCTACACCTTC CSVGNRVNGYTF
. TRBJ2-3 TRBD2 TRBV28 TGTGCCAGCAGTCCCCTTGGGGGCGGGAGGGATGCAGATACGCAGTATTTT CASSPLGGGRDADTQYF
. TRBJ1-1 . TRBV7-2 TGTGCCAGCAGCTTGGACTCACGAGCTTTGAACACTGAAGCTTTCTTT CASSLDSRALNTEAFF
few TRBJ2-7 TRBD2 TRBV9 TGTGCCAGCAGCGTAGGAGCGGGGGGGCCCTTCGAGCAGTACTTC CASSVGAGGPFEQYF
. TRBJ2-1 . TRBV6-1 TGTGCCAGCAGTGATCTGAGGGCACTGGGGGAGCAGTTCTTC CASSDLRALGEQFF
few TRBJ2-7 TRBD1 TRBV29-1 TGCAGCGTTGAAGTCTCGACAGGGCCCCTCTCCTACGAGCAGTACTTC CSVEVSTGPLSYEQYF
few TRBJ2-7 . TRBV7-9 TGTGCCAGCAGCGTTGGGGGGGCATCCTACGAGCAGTACTTC CASSVGGASYEQYF
. TRBJ2-7 TRBD1 TRBV2 TGTGCCAGCAGTGAAGCTCGGACAGGCGAGCAGTACTTC CASSEARTGEQYF
many TRBJ2-1 TRBD2 TRBV25-1 TGTGCCAGCAGTGAATATGGCGGGAGAGAGCAGTTCTTC CASSEYGGREQFF
few TRBJ2-7 . TRBV4-1 TGCGCCAGCAGCAGACAGGCCCCCTACGAGCAGTACTTC CASSRQAPYEQYF
few TRBJ1-5 . TRBV7-2 TGTGCCAGCAGCCTGGACCGACGTCAGCCCCAGCATTTT CASSLDRRQPQHF
. TRBJ2-4 . TRBV21-1 TGTGCCAGCAGCAAACCTGCCCCCAGTTCGTCATGGCACATTCAGTACTTC CASSKPAPSSSWHIQYF
few TRBJ2-7 . TRBV7-8 TGTGCCAGCAGCCACGCATCGACTAACTCCTACGAGCAGTACTTC CASSHASTNSYEQYF
. TRBJ2-7 . TRBV7-3 TGTGCCAGCAGCTTACTCGGGGCCACATCCTACGAGCAGTACTTC CASSLLGATSYEQYF
few TRBJ2-5 . TRBV29-1 TGCAGCGCCCGTCGGGCTAGCGCAGAGACCCAGTACTTC CSARRASAETQYF
few TRBJ2-1 . TRBV29-1 TGCAGCGTCCGAGCTACCCTTGGATACAATGAGCAGTTCTTC CSVRATLGYNEQFF